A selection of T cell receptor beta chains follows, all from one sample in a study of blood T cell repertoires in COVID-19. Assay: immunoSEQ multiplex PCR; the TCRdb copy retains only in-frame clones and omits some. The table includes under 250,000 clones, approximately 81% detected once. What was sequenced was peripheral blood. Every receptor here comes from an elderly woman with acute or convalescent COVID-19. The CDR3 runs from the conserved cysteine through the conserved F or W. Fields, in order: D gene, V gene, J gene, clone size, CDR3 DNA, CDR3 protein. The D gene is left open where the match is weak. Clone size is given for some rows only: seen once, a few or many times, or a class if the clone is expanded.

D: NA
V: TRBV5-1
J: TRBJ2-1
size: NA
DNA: TGCGCCAGCAGCTTATCGGGAGTCGCTTACAATGAGCAGTTCTTC
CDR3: CASSLSGVAYNEQFF

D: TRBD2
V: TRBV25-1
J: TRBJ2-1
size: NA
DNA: TGTGCCAGCAGTGCGACTAGCGGGGGGGCCAATGAGCAGTTCTTC
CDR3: CASSATSGGANEQFF

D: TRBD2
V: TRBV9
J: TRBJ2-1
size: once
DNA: TGTGCCAGCAGCGCGGGACTAGCGGGAGCCAATGAGCAGTTCTTC
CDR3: CASSAGLAGANEQFF

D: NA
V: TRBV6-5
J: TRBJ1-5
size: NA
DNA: TGTGCCAGCAGACACTCAGGGGACCGACAGCCCCAGCATTTT
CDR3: CASRHSGDRQPQHF

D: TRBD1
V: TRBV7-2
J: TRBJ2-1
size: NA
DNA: TGTGCCAGCAGCTCGACAGGGTCTAATTACAATGAGCAGTTCTTC
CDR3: CASSSTGSNYNEQFF

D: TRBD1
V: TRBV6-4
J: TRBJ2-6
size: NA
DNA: TGTGCCAGCAGCGCCGGGACAGGACACGCCAGGGGTGGGGCCAACGTCCTGACTTTC
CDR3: CASSAGTGHARGGANVLTF

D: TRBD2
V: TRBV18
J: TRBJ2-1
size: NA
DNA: TGTGCCAGCTCACCCGGGACTAGGGAAAATGAGCAGTTCTTC
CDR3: CASSPGTRENEQFF

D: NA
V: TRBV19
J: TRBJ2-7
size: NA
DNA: TGTGCCAGTAGTATTATCGGGAAGGCCTCCTACGAGCAGTACTTC
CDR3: CASSIIGKASYEQYF

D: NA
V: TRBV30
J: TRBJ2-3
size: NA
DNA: TGTGCCTGGAGTGGCGGGCAAGATACGCAGTATTTT
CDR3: CAWSGGQDTQYF

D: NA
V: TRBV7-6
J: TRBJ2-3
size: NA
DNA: TGTGCCAGCAGCTCCCGGGGCCAGGGAGGCGCAGATACGCAGTATTTT
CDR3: CASSSRGQGGADTQYF

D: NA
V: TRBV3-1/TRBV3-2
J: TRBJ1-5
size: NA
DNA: TGTGCCAGCAGCCAAGATTACGGGAATCAGCCCCAGCATTTT
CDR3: CASSQDYGNQPQHF

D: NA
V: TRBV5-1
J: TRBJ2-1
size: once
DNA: TGCGCCAGCAGCGTGAATCCGGGGGGCACCTACAATGAGCAGTTCTTC
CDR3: CASSVNPGGTYNEQFF

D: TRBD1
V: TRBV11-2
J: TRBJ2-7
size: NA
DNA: TGTGCCAGCAGCCCGACAGGGGGCCCCTACGAGCAGTACTTC
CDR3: CASSPTGGPYEQYF

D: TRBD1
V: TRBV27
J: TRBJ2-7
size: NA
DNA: TGTGCCACCAAAAGGGACAGGGGAGACTCATACGAGCAGTACTTC
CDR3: CATKRDRGDSYEQYF

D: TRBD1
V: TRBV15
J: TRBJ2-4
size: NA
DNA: TGTGCCACCAGCAGAGACTGGACAGGGTTAGCCAAAAACATTCAGTACTTC
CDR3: CATSRDWTGLAKNIQYF

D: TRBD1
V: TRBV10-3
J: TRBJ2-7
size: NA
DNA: TGTGCCATCAGAGGGACAGGGGACCCCTACGAGCAGTACTTC
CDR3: CAIRGTGDPYEQYF